One sample yielded the 20 T cell receptor beta chains listed below, sequenced in a study of identical twins. MiXCR was run by TCRdb on the 5' RACE reads, yielding one entry per CDR3 protein. The sample records approximately 690,000 distinct CDR3 sequences, roughly 6% being singletons. Sample: naive T cells sorted from blood. These receptors were taken from a man younger than 30 in good health.

This clonotype was seen only a few times. The chain carries TRBV6-1 and TRBJ2-3, with 10 nucleotides matching TRBD2. Germline V gene lookup returns CDR1 MNHNS and CDR2 SASEGT. This CDR3 comprises 16 residues. V dropped 8 bases and J dropped 6; count of bases not matched to a gene: 14. The CDR3 is CASPGGAGGPYDTQYF. DNA of the CDR3: TGTGCCAGCCCCGGAGGAGCGGGAGGGCCTTACGATACGCAGTATTTT.

This clonotype turned up a few times. The chain carries TRBV6-1 and TRBJ1-5, with 8 bases aligning to TRBD1. V was pared by 6 bases and J by 0 bases, with 7 bases of the junction left unmatched. This CDR3 has 16 amino acids. Germline V CDR1 and CDR2: MNHNS, SASEGT. The CDR3 DNA is TGTGCCAGCAGAAGGGACAGGTCGTATAGCAATCAGCCCCAGCATTTT. Translation gives CASRRDRSYSNQPQHF.

This clonotype was recorded a few times. V gene TRBV27 combines with J gene TRBJ2-2; D might be TRBD1 or TRBD2, each matching 5 bases. V lost 6 bases and J lost 5, with 22 bases in between. From germline, CDR1 is MNHEY and CDR2 SMNVEV (reference sequence). This CDR3 is built from 17 residues. This CDR3 reads CASRSELVPGSTGELFF. CDR3 sequence (DNA): TGTGCCAGCAGGTCTGAATTAGTGCCAGGGAGTACCGGGGAGCTGTTTTTT.

This clonotype came up many times. This chain connects TRBV6-1 to TRBJ2-1; 7 bases map to TRBD2. Germline values: CDR1 MNHNS, CDR2 SASEGT. Losses at the gene ends were 3 bases for V and 3 bases for J; bases not matched to a gene: 5. This CDR3 region has 15 residues. CDR3 region: CASSEAASGYNEQFF. CDR3 DNA: TGTGCCAGCAGTGAGGCGGCTAGCGGCTACAATGAGCAGTTCTTC.

The rearrangement uses TRBV20-1 and TRBJ2-1; D is perhaps TRBD1 or TRBD2 (5 bases each). V was clipped by 4 bases and J by 4 bases, with 14 bases between them. Germline lookup yields CDR1 DFQATT and CDR2 SNEGSKA (reference sequence). The CDR3 length is 14 residues. CDR3 sequence reads: CSATRRDPYNEQFF. CDR3 sequence (DNA): TGCAGTGCTACCCGCCGGGACCCTTACAATGAGCAGTTCTTC.

In this sample, this clonotype turned up a few times. The V call is TRBV3-1, the J call TRBJ2-1; a possible D gene is TRBD2 (6 bases). The V end lost 0 bases, the J end lost 4 bases, and 16 bases lay between the germline ends. The germline V gene encodes CDR1 LGHDT and CDR2 YNNKEL (reference sequence). This CDR3 has 17 amino acids. This chain's CDR3 is CASSQDAGSAPYNEQFF. For the CDR3, the DNA is TGTGCCAGCAGCCAAGATGCGGGGTCGGCACCTTACAATGAGCAGTTCTTC.

The rearrangement joins TRBV9 to TRBJ2-1; 7 nucleotides match TRBD2. The CDR3 runs to 15 residues. V shed 5 bases, J shed 0 bases, and the junction held 5 bases outside the gene matches. Germline CDR1 is SGDLS and CDR2 is YYNGEE. The CDR3: CASRGRGNSYNEQFF. The CDR3 DNA is TGTGCCAGCAGGGGGAGGGGCAACTCCTACAATGAGCAGTTCTTC.

There are many counts of this clonotype. This chain uses TRBV27 with TRBJ1-1; 7 nucleotides align to TRBD1. CDR1 and CDR2 from the germline V gene are MNHEY and SMNVEV (reference sequence). V shed 3 bases, J shed 0 bases, and the junction held 1 base outside the gene matches. The CDR3 spans 14 residues. CDR3 in DNA: TGTGCCAGCAGTTTTCAGGGGGTGAACACTGAAGCTTTCTTT. Protein product: CASSFQGVNTEAFF.

This chain joins TRBV6-2 or TRBV6-3 and TRBJ2-2; 10 positions match TRBD2. CDR3 length: 18 residues. The V gene's germline CDR1 is MNHEY and CDR2 SVGEGT. The ends lost 5 bases at V and 0 bases at J; junction bases unmatched: 9. The CDR3 sequence: CASSQSVGLATNTGELFF. DNA of the CDR3: TGTGCCAGCAGTCAGTCTGTGGGACTAGCGACGAACACCGGGGAGCTGTTTTTT.

This clonotype was observed a few times. The rearrangement joins TRBV5-1 to TRBJ2-5; weak D call: TRBD1 (6 bases). CDR3 length: 14 amino acids. Trimming stripped 4 bases from V and 1 base from J, with 11 bases between. Germline V CDR1 and CDR2: SGHRS, YFSETQ. CDR3 sequence reads: CASSDGQFQETQYF. Written as DNA, the CDR3 is TGCGCCAGCAGCGACGGACAGTTCCAAGAGACCCAGTACTTC.

There are a few counts of this clonotype. This rearrangement joins TRBV5-1 to TRBJ2-5, with 12 positions matching TRBD1. V was clipped by 5 bases and J by 3 bases; unmatched bases: 8. Germline CDR1 and CDR2: SGHRS and YFSETQ. This CDR3 is 16 amino acids long. The CDR3 DNA sequence: TGCGCCAGCAGTAGGGGGGGACAGGGGGCCGAAGAGACCCAGTACTTC. This codes for CASSRGGQGAEETQYF.

This clonotype showed up many times. This chain uses TRBV12-3 or TRBV12-4 with TRBJ2-1; 7 bases fit TRBD2. The ends lost 7 bases at V and 5 bases at J; junction bases unmatched: 14. CDR3 length: 16 residues. The CDR3 nucleotides are TGTGCCAGCACATTGCTAGCGGACGTTAAAAACAATGAGCAGTTCTTC. Encoded protein: CASTLLADVKNNEQFF.

As to this clonotype: This clone may be a read error of a much larger clone one base away. CDR3 residues: CASSGQDSYEQYF. The CDR3 coding sequence is TGTGCCAGCAGCGGCCAGGACAGTTACGAGCAGTACTTC. This chain connects TRBV5-6 to TRBJ2-7, with a weak D call TRBD1 (6 bases). CDR1 SGHDT and CDR2 YYEEEE come from the germline V gene. The length of the CDR3 is 13 residues. V lost 4 bases to trimming and J lost 4 bases, with 12 bases between them. Full variable domain (missing parts from reference TRBV5-6 and TRBJ2-7): DAGVTQSPTHLIKTRGQQVTLRCSPKSGHDTVSWYQQALGQGPQFIFQYYEEEERQRGNFPDRFSGHQFPNYSSELNVNALLLGDSALYLCASSGQDSYEQYFGPGTRLTVT.

This clonotype has at least ten counts. The chain couples TRBV12-3 or TRBV12-4 to TRBJ2-3, with D possibly matching TRBD1 (5 bases). With 6 bases removed from V and 0 bases from J, the gap between germline ends came to 16 bases. There are 16 residues in the CDR3. CDR3 sequence reads: CASSLISGYSTDTQYF. For the CDR3, the DNA is TGTGCCAGCAGCCTGATTTCAGGGTATAGCACAGATACGCAGTATTTT.

The genes are TRBV7-6 and TRBJ2-1; D perhaps matches TRBD2 (6 bases). There are 16 residues in the CDR3. V was trimmed by 5 bases and J by 1 base, leaving 15 bases between them. The V gene's germline CDR1 is SGHVS and CDR2 FNYEAQ. This CDR3 reads CASSLRRGLSYNEQFF. The CDR3 DNA sequence: TGTGCCAGCAGCCTCCGGCGGGGCCTTTCCTACAATGAGCAGTTCTTC.

This clonotype was counted ten times or more. The chain recombines TRBV10-2 with TRBJ2-1; 9 positions agree with TRBD2. The CDR3 is 16 amino acids. V was pared by 5 bases and J by 6 bases, with 11 bases of the junction left unmatched. Per the germline V gene, CDR1 is WSHSY and CDR2 is SAAADI. The CDR3 DNA sequence: TGCGCCAGCAGTCAGGCCCGGCCAGCGGGAGGCAATGAGCAGTTCTTC. The encoded protein is CASSQARPAGGNEQFF.

The rearrangement links TRBV5-1 to TRBJ2-3; 7 nucleotides line up with TRBD2. V lost 4 bases and J lost 2; bases outside the gene matches: 7. The CDR3 is 15 amino acids. Per the germline V gene, CDR1 is SGHRS and CDR2 is YFSETQ. The CDR3 bases are TGCGCCAGCAGCCCTACGGGACTATTCACAGATACGCAGTATTTT. Its protein product is CASSPTGLFTDTQYF.

The rearrangement links TRBV7-2 to TRBJ2-1; no clear D gene. V was cut by 2 bases and J by 7 bases, with 18 bases left in between. The CDR3 runs 16 residues. From germline, CDR1 is SGHTA and CDR2 FQGNSA. The CDR3 DNA is TGTGCCAGCAGCTTATCATCCAGCTTGAGTGGTAATGAGCAGTTCTTC. Amino acids: CASSLSSSLSGNEQFF.

This clonotype was seen at least ten times. This sequence joins TRBV6-1 and TRBJ2-1; perhaps TRBD1 as D (5 bases). CDR3 size: 13 residues. The V and J ends lost 7 bases and 3 bases respectively, with 10 bases between them. The germline gives CDR1 MNHNS, CDR2 SASEGT. The CDR3 region has the DNA TGTGCCAGCACGGCAGGGAACTACAATGAGCAGTTCTTC. It encodes CASTAGNYNEQFF.

This clonotype came up many times. The chain uses TRBV15 and TRBJ2-1; TRBD2 matches 8 bases. Germline V gene lookup returns CDR1 LNHNV and CDR2 YYDKDF (reference sequence). The CDR3 totals 12 residues. V gave up 8 bases and J gave up 7 bases; unmatched junction bases: 4. In nucleotides, the CDR3 is TGTGCCACCGGGGGCGGGGGGAATGAGCAGTTCTTC. This codes for CATGGGGNEQFF.